This T cell receptor beta chain was identified during a study of control samples from healthy donors and cancer patients. Data came from immunoSEQ multiplex PCR; TCRdb stores just in-frame clones and leaves some out. The top ten hold just under 6.5% of the sample, which has 350,000 to 450,000 clones, around nine tenths seen once. V gave up 6 bases and J gave up 0 bases; unmatched junction bases: 4. The CDR3 consists of 14 residues. Per germline, CDR1 MDHEN and CDR2 SYDVKM. This receptor was taken from a man between 35 and 55 years old with head and neck cancer. This chain joins TRBV28 and TRBJ1-2; 7 positions agree with TRBD1. Sequencing was carried out using PBMCs. CDR3 DNA: TGTGCCAGCAGCTCAGGGGGTACTAACTATGGCTACACCTTC. Protein: CASSSGGTNYGYTF.